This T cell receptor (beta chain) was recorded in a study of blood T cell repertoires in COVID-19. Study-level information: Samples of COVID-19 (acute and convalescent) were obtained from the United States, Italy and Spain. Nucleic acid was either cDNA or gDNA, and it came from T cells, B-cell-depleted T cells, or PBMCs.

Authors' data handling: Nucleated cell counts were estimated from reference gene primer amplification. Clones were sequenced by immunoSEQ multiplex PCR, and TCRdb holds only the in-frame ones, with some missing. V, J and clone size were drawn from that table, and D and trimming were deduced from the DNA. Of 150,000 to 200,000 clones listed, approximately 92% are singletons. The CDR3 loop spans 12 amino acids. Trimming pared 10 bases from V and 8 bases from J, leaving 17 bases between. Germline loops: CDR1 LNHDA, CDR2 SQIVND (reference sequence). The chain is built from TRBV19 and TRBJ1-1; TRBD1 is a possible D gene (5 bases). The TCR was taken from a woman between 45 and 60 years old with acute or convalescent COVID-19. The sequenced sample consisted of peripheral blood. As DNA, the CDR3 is TGTGCCACAGCGACAGCTCCCAGAGAAGCTTTCTTT. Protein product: CATATAPREAFF.